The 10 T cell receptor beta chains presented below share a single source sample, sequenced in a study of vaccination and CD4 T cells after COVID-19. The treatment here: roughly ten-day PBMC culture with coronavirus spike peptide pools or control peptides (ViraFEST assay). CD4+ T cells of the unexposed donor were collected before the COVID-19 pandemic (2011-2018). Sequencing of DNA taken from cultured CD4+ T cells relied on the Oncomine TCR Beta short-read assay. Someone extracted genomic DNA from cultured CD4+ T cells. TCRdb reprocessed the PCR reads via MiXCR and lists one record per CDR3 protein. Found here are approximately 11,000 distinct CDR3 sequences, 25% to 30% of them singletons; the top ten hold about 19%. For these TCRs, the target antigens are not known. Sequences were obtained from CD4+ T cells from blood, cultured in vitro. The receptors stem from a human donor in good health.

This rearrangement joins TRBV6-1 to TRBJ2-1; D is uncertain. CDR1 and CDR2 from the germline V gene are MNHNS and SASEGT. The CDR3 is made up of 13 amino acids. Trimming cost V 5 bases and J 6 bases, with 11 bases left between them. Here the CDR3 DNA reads TGTGCCAGCAGTCGGACGAGCACCAATGAGCAGTTCTTC. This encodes CASSRTSTNEQFF.

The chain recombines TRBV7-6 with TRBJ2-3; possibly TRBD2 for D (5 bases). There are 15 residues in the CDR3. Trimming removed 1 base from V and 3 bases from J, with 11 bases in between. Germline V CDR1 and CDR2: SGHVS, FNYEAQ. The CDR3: CASSLVLAGTDTQYF. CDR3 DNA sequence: TGTGCCAGCAGCTTAGTGCTAGCAGGTACAGATACGCAGTATTTT.

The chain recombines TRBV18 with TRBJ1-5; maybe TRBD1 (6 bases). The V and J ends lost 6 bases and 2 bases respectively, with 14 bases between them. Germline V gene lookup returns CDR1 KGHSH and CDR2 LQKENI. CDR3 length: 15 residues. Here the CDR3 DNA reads TGTGCCAGCTCTACCGATCAGGGGCGCAATCAGCCCCAGCATTTT. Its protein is CASSTDQGRNQPQHF.

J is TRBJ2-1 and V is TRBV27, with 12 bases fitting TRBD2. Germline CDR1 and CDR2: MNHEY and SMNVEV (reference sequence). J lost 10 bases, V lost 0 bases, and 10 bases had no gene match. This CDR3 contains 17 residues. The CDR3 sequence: CASSLSSRLAGVGEQFF. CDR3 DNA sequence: TGTGCCAGCAGTTTATCGTCGAGACTAGCGGGAGTCGGGGAGCAGTTCTTC.

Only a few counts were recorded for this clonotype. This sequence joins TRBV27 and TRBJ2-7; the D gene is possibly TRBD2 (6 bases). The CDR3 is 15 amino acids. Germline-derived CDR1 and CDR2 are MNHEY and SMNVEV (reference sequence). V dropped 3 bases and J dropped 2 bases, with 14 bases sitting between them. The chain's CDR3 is CASSFAGREAYEQYF. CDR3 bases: TGTGCCAGCAGTTTCGCCGGGAGAGAAGCCTACGAGCAGTACTTC.

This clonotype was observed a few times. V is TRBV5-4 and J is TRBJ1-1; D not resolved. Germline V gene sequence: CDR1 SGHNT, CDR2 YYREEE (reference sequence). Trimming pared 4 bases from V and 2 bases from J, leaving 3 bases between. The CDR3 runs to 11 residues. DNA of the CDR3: TGTGCCAGCAGCGAAAACACTGAAGCTTTCTTT. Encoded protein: CASSENTEAFF.

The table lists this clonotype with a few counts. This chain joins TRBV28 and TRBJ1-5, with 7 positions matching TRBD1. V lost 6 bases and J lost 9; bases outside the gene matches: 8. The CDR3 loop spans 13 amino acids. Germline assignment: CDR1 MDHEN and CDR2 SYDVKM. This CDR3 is CASSDRAARPQHF. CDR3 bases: TGTGCCAGCAGCGACAGGGCCGCTCGGCCCCAGCATTTT. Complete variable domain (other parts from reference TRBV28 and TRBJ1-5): DVKVTQSSRYLVKRTGEKVFLECVQDMDHENMFWYRQDPGLGLRLIYFSYDVKMKEKGDIPEGYSVSREKKERFSLILESASTNQTSMYLCASSDRAARPQHFGDGTRLSIL.

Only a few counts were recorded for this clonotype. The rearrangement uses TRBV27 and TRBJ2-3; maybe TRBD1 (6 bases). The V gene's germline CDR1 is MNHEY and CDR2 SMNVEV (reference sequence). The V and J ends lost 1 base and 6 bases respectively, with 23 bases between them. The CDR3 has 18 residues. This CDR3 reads CASSLFPPRGSRGDTQYF. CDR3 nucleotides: TGTGCCAGCAGTTTATTTCCGCCCCGTGGCTCCAGGGGTGATACGCAGTATTTT.

Written as DNA, the CDR3 is TGTGCCAGCAGTGCGGACTGGGCAGAGACCCAGTACTTC. It is translated as CASSADWAETQYF. This chain links TRBV2 with TRBJ2-5; D is perhaps TRBD2 (5 bases). CDR3 size: 13 residues. Germline assignment: CDR1 SNHLY and CDR2 FYNNEI. Trimming stripped 4 bases from V and 4 bases from J, with 10 bases between.

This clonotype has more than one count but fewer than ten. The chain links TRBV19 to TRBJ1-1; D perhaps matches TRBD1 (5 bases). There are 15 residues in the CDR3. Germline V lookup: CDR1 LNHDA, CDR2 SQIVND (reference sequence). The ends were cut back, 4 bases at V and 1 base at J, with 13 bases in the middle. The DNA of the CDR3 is TGTGCCAGTAGTACTGGGACCCTCAAGAACACTGAAGCTTTCTTT. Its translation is CASSTGTLKNTEAFF. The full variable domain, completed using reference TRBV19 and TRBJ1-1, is DGGITQSPKYLFRKEGQNVTLSCEQNLNHDAMYWYRQDPGQGLRLIYYSQIVNDFQKGDIAEGYSVSREKKESFPLTVTSAQKNPTAFYLCASSTGTLKNTEAFFGQGTRLTVV.